This TCR beta chain was recovered during a study of blood T cell repertoires in COVID-19. Study context: T cells, B-cell-depleted T cells, or PBMCs provided the cDNA or gDNA that served as material.

Germline values: CDR1 SGHNT, CDR2 YENEEA. This CDR3 contains 14 residues. With 1 base removed from V and 2 bases from J, the gap between germline ends came to 9 bases. Per the original data handling: Reference gene primer amplification gave nucleated cell count estimates. The protocol was immunoSEQ multiplex PCR, while the TCRdb copy is restricted to in-frame clones and leaves out a portion. V and J calls and clone size are as listed in that table; D and trimming were resolved from the DNA. This table holds about 230,000 clones, 65% to 90% found once. Seattle participants joined during active infection and were tracked over time. This clone was detected a few times.

The sequencing input was peripheral blood. This TCR was recovered from a man aged 45-65 years with COVID-19, enrolled during active disease. V and J are TRBV11-3 and TRBJ2-7; perhaps TRBD2 as D (7 bases). The CDR3 spells CASSLAGGTYEQYF. Here the CDR3 DNA reads TGTGCCAGCAGCTTAGCGGGGGGCACCTACGAGCAGTACTTC.